These T cell receptor beta chains were read from a single sample in a study of blood T cell repertoires in COVID-19. Sequencing used immunoSEQ multiplex PCR; TCRdb keeps in-frame clones, though not all of them. Here the sample spans 50,000 to 70,000 clones, roughly 83% being singletons. The sample consisted of peripheral blood. These receptors were collected from a man between 65 and 85 years old with active COVID-19. Each CDR3 is given with its conserved first and last residue. D genes are given only for firm matches. Size values are once, few and many counts, or a class for expanded clones, and some rows have none.

clone_size d_call j_call v_call cdr3_aa cdr3_nt
- - TRBJ1-2 TRBV19 CASSTNRNYGYTF TGTGCCAGTAGTACAAACAGGAACTATGGCTACACCTTC
- TRBD2 TRBJ2-1 TRBV9 CASSLRSSGRNQNEQFF TGTGCCAGCAGCCTCCGGAGTAGCGGGAGGAACCAAAATGAGCAGTTCTTC
few TRBD1 TRBJ2-7 TRBV14 CASSRDRSYEQYF TGTGCCAGCAGCCGGGACAGATCCTACGAGCAGTACTTC
- TRBD1 TRBJ1-1 TRBV30 CAWRDREWGGTEAFF TGTGCCTGGCGGGACAGGGAGTGGGGTGGTACTGAAGCTTTCTTT
- TRBD1 TRBJ1-4 TRBV4-3 CASSQGGQGGEKLFF TGCGCCAGCAGCCAAGGAGGACAGGGTGGAGAAAAACTGTTTTTT
few - TRBJ1-5 TRBV30 CAWSRGGQPQHF TGTGCCTGGAGTCGTGGCGGTCAGCCCCAGCATTTT
- TRBD1 TRBJ1-6 TRBV7-3 CASSLTGVSPLHF TGTGCCAGCAGCTTGACAGGGGTCTCACCCCTCCACTTT
- - TRBJ1-1 TRBV5-4 CASSPPARETEAFF TGTGCCAGCAGCCCCCCTGCCCGGGAAACTGAAGCTTTCTTT
once TRBD1 TRBJ1-4 TRBV28 CASSYTTGIREKLFF TGTGCCAGCAGCTATACGACAGGGATCCGGGAAAAACTGTTTTTT
once - TRBJ1-2 TRBV3-1/TRBV3-2 CASSHTVQGNYGYTF TGTGCCAGCAGCCATACTGTCCAGGGTAACTATGGCTACACCTTC
few - TRBJ2-2 TRBV30 CAWTRGRTGELFF TGTGCCTGGACCAGGGGTCGGACCGGGGAGCTGTTTTTT
- TRBD1 TRBJ2-1 TRBV27 CASRTGSYNEQFF TGTGCCAGTCGGACAGGCTCCTACAATGAGCAGTTCTTC